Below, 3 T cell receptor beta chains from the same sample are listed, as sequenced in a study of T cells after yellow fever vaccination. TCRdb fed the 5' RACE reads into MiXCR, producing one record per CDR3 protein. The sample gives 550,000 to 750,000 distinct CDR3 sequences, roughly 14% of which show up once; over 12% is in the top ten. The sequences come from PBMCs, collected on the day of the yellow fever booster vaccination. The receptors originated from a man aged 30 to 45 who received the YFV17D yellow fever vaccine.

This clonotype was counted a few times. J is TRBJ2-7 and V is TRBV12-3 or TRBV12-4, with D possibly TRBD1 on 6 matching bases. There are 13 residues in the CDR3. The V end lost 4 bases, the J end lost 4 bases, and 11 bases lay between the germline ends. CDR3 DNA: TGTGCCAGCAGTTCCCAACAGGGATACGAGCAGTACTTC. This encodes CASSSQQGYEQYF.

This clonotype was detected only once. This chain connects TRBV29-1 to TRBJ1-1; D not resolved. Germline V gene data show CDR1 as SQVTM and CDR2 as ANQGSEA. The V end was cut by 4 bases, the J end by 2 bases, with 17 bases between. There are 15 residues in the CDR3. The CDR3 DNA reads TGCAGCGTTGGTGGGTTGTGGGGTTTAAACACTGAAGCTTTCTTT. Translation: CSVGGLWGLNTEAFF.

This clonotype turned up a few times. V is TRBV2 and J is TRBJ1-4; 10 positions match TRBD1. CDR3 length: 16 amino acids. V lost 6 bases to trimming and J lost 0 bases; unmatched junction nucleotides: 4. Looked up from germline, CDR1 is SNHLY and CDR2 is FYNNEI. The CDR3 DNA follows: TGTGCCAGCAGGATGGACAGGGGGGCAACTAATGAAAAACTGTTTTTT. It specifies CASRMDRGATNEKLFF.